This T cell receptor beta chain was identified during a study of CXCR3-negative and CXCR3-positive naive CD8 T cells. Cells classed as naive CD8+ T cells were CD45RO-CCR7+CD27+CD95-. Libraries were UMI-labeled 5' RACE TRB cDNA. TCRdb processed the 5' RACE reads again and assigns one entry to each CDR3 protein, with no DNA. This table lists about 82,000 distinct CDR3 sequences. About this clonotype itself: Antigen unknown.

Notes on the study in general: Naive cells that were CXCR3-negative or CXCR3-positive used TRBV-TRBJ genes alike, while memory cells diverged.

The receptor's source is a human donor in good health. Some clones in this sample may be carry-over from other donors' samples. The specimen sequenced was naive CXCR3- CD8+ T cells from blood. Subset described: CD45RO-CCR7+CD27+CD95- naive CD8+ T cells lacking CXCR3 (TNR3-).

This chain's CDR3 is CASSLGQGNPYEQYF. The chain has TRBV5-1 and TRBJ2-7; TCRdb returns TRBD1, unconfirmable since there is no DNA. This CDR3 is built from 15 residues. Germline CDR1 reads SGHRS; CDR2 reads YFSETQ.